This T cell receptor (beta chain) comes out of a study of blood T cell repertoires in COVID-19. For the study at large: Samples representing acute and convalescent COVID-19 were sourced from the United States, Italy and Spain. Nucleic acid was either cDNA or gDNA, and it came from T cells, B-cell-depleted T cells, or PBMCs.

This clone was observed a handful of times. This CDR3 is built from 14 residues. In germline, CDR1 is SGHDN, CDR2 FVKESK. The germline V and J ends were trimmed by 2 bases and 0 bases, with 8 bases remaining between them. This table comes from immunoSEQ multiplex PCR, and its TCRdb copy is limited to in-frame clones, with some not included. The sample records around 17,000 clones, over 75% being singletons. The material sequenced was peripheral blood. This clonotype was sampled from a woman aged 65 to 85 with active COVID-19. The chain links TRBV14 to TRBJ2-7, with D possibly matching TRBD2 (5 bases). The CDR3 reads CASSQQRHSYEQYF. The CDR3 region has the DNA TGTGCCAGCAGCCAACAGCGGCACTCCTACGAGCAGTACTTC.